The text below deals with one T cell receptor (beta chain). Other DNA sequences in this specimen translate into the identical CDR3. The sample belongs to a study of blood T cell repertoires in COVID-19. Study summary: In each case, the material was cDNA or gDNA derived from T cells, B-cell-depleted T cells, or PBMCs.

The CDR3 contains 15 residues. After removal of 3 bases from V and 4 bases from J, the junction contained 5 bases not matched to a gene. Germline CDR1 and CDR2: SGHRS and YFSETQ. Method: immunoSEQ multiplex PCR; TCRdb's copy keeps in-frame clones and lacks some. The table lists about 280,000 clones, almost 85% of them singletons. The chain is built from TRBV5-1 and TRBJ2-2; the match to TRBD1 covers 8 bases. The sequence was obtained from a man between 50 and 59 years old with active or convalescent COVID-19. Material: peripheral blood. The CDR3 nucleotides read TGCGCCAGCAGCTACGACAGGGGTGGCACCGGGGAGCTGTTTTTT. It specifies CASSYDRGGTGELFF.